This TCR beta chain was identified in a study of T cell responses to AZD1222 COVID-19 vaccine. General observations from the study: CD4 TCRs associated with vaccination spanned spike, dominating at 160-218 and 743-854. Receipt of two AZD1222 doses was followed by a rise in Spike-specific TCR breadth and depth. Donors, mostly white British, included more females; clonal diversity was possibly underestimated.

Points on this clone: No antigen is known for it.

Measured with immunoSEQ multiplex PCR; TCRdb has only the in-frame clones, and not every one. The data show roughly 99,000 clones, more than 75% seen once. This material consisted of peripheral blood, taken on day 0 of AZD1222 vaccination. The sequence was collected from an adult in good health.

The CDR3 DNA sequence: TGTGCCAGCAGGGAGGGGAGTAATTCACCCCTCCACTTT. Translated, it gives CASREGSNSPLHF. The V and J genes are TRBV6-6 and TRBJ1-6; possible D gene TRBD1, 5 bases. Trimming pared 6 bases from V and 6 bases from J, leaving 9 bases between. Germline CDR1 and CDR2: MNHNY and SVGAGI (reference sequence). The CDR3 contains 13 residues.